What follows are 26 T cell receptor beta chains derived from one specimen sequenced in a study of blood T cell repertoires in COVID-19. The data were produced by immunoSEQ multiplex PCR, yet TCRdb's version contains in-frame clones alone and is incomplete. The sample yields some 150,000 clones, almost 80% seen once. The material sequenced was peripheral blood. The origin of the receptors is a man aged 45-65 years with active or convalescent COVID-19.

This chain uses TRBV15 with TRBJ1-2; D perhaps matches TRBD1 (5 bases). The CDR3 length is 17 residues. Trimming took 1 base from V and 4 from J, leaving 19 bases between them. From germline, CDR1 is LNHNV and CDR2 YYDKDF (reference sequence). CDR3 sequence reads: CATSRGLLTATGYGYTF. The CDR3, as DNA: TGTGCCACCAGCAGAGGCCTATTGACAGCAACGGGCTATGGCTACACCTTC.

This chain connects TRBV10-3 to TRBJ2-6; no firm D call. CDR3 length equals 14 residues. Between the trimmed V and J ends, which lost 3 bases and 4 bases, there was a span of 7 bases. Looked up from germline, CDR1 is ENHRY and CDR2 is SYGVKD. CDR3 sequence: CAISDPRGANVLTF. In DNA, the CDR3 is TGTGCCATCAGTGACCCCCGGGGGGCCAACGTCCTGACTTTC.

The gene calls are TRBV19 and TRBJ1-4; 10 nucleotides match TRBD1. Germline V gene lookup returns CDR1 LNHDA and CDR2 SQIVND (reference sequence). V was clipped by 7 bases and J by 4 bases; unmatched bases: 6. This CDR3 region has 15 residues. The CDR3 loop is CASKPGQGFNEKLFF. CDR3 nucleotides: TGTGCCAGTAAACCGGGACAGGGGTTTAATGAAAAACTGTTTTTT.

The V and J genes are TRBV28 and TRBJ2-2; 13 bases agree with TRBD2. The CDR3 sequence is 18 residues long. The trim removed 3 bases at V and 3 bases at J, leaving 7 bases unmatched. In germline, CDR1 is MDHEN, CDR2 SYDVKM. The CDR3 coding sequence is TGTGCCAGCAGTTTTTTACTAGCGGGAGGGTTGTACACCGGGGAGCTGTTTTTT. It encodes CASSFLLAGGLYTGELFF.

The V gene is TRBV18, the J gene TRBJ2-1, with D possibly being TRBD2 (7 bases). Germline V gene lookup returns CDR1 KGHSH and CDR2 LQKENI. The V end lost 3 bases, the J end lost 7 bases, and 19 bases lay between the germline ends. The CDR3 consists of 16 residues. For the CDR3, the DNA is TGTGCCAGCTCACCCCTCGAGAGGGGAGGGGGAAATGAGCAGTTCTTC. This gives the protein CASSPLERGGGNEQFF.

This chain links TRBV9 with TRBJ2-7; TRBD2 matches 9 bases. Looked up from germline, CDR1 is SGDLS and CDR2 is YYNGEE. The J segment lost 4 bases and the V segment lost 0 bases, leaving 5 bases of the junction unmatched. This CDR3 has 15 residues. The CDR3 loop reads CASSVGSGRLYEQYF. In nucleotides, the CDR3 is TGTGCCAGCAGCGTAGGTAGCGGGAGACTTTACGAGCAGTACTTC. Full variable domain (missing parts from reference TRBV9 and TRBJ2-7): DSGVTQTPKHLITATGQRVTLRCSPRSGDLSVYWYQQSLDQGLQFLIQYYNGEERAKGNILERFSAQQFPDLHSELNLSSLELGDSALYFCASSVGSGRLYEQYFGPGTRLTVT.

V usage is TRBV4-2 and J usage is TRBJ2-7, with TRBD2 identical over 8 bases. The CDR3 runs to 18 residues. V was clipped by 0 bases and J by 1 base; unmatched bases: 11. The V gene's germline CDR1 is LGHNA and CDR2 YNFKEQ. The DNA of the CDR3 is TGTGCCAGCAGCCAAGATCGAACCCGAGTAGCGGGGTCCTACGAGCAGTACTTC. Amino acids: CASSQDRTRVAGSYEQYF.

The V gene is TRBV2, the J gene TRBJ2-3; 9 bases match TRBD2. The CDR3 sequence is 15 residues long. Germline V gene lookup returns CDR1 SNHLY and CDR2 FYNNEI. Trimming took 6 bases from V and 2 from J; bases not matched to a gene: 6. The CDR3 nucleotides are TGTGCCAGCAGAGTAGCGGGAGAGACCACAGATACGCAGTATTTT. It is translated as CASRVAGETTDTQYF.

This clone has a handful of counts. This chain links TRBV7-9 with TRBJ1-5, with 9 bases fitting TRBD1. With V trimmed by 5 bases and J by 6 bases, 8 bases remained unmatched. The germline gives CDR1 SEHNR, CDR2 FQNEAQ (reference sequence). This CDR3 region has 15 residues. The CDR3 protein is CASSPEGTGPQPQHF. The CDR3 DNA follows: TGTGCCAGCAGCCCAGAAGGGACAGGGCCTCAGCCCCAGCATTTT.

The sample holds a few counts of this clone. This chain uses TRBV5-8 with TRBJ2-7; D is possibly TRBD2 (5 bases). The germline V gene encodes CDR1 SGHTS and CDR2 YDEGEE. The CDR3 is 15 amino acids. Between the trimmed V and J ends, which lost 1 base and 2 bases, there was a span of 13 bases. The CDR3 sequence is CASSLIWTRPYEQYF. DNA of the CDR3: TGTGCCAGCAGCTTGATTTGGACTCGACCCTACGAGCAGTACTTC.

This clone was detected only a few times. The V call is TRBV3-1 (or the pseudogene TRBV3-2), the J call TRBJ2-7; D is perhaps TRBD1 (6 bases). The CDR3 extends over 15 amino acids. Germline CDR1 reads LGHDT; CDR2 reads YNNKEL (reference sequence). Trimming removed 4 bases from V and 11 bases from J, with 24 bases in between. The CDR3 DNA reads as TGTGCCAGCAGCCTTAGTCATGAGGGAACAGGGCAAAAGTACTTC. As protein: CASSLSHEGTGQKYF.

This clone was seen a handful of times. This chain connects TRBV5-4 to TRBJ2-1, with D possibly being TRBD2 (5 bases). V lost 4 bases and J 5 bases, leaving 13 bases between the germline ends. The CDR3 consists of 14 residues. CDR1 is SGHNT, CDR2 YYREEE, per germline (reference sequence). The CDR3 DNA reads as TGTGCCAGCAGCGTACTTGGAGGCCACAATGAGCAGTTCTTC. Translation: CASSVLGGHNEQFF.

This chain joins TRBV14 and TRBJ2-2; D is possibly TRBD1 (5 bases). CDR1 is SGHDN, CDR2 FVKESK, per germline. The CDR3 is 14 residues long. The V end lost 1 base, the J end lost 5 bases, and 8 bases lay between the germline ends. The CDR3 DNA is TGTGCCAGCAGCCAAGTTCAGGGTACCGGGGAGCTGTTTTTT. Translation: CASSQVQGTGELFF.

The chain recombines TRBV15 with TRBJ1-4; 7 nucleotides line up with TRBD1. The CDR3 sequence is 15 residues long. Germline values: CDR1 LNHNV, CDR2 YYDKDF (reference sequence). V shed 0 bases, J shed 5 bases, and the junction held 3 bases outside the gene matches. The CDR3 bases are TGTGCCACCAGCAGAGATGGGGGACAGAATGAAAAACTGTTTTTT. Translating it yields CATSRDGGQNEKLFF.

This chain uses TRBV15 with TRBJ2-1, with D tentatively TRBD1 (7 bases). The germline V and J ends were trimmed by 7 bases and 8 bases, with 24 bases remaining between them. Germline V gives CDR1 LNHNV, CDR2 YYDKDF (reference sequence). The CDR3 consists of 16 residues. The CDR3 region has the DNA TGTGCCACCACTTACAGGGGCCGGACTATCGTCGATGAGCAGTTCTTC. Translating it yields CATTYRGRTIVDEQFF.

This clone was detected only a few times. This chain connects TRBV28 to TRBJ2-2; D call uncertain. Deletions cut 5 bases from V and 0 bases from J, with 4 bases between. This CDR3 comprises 13 residues. Per the germline V gene, CDR1 is MDHEN and CDR2 is SYDVKM. CDR3 DNA: TGTGCCAGCAGTATAACGAACACCGGGGAGCTGTTTTTT. Protein product: CASSITNTGELFF. Full variable domain (rest looked up from reference TRBV28 and TRBJ2-2): DVKVTQSSRYLVKRTGEKVFLECVQDMDHENMFWYRQDPGLGLRLIYFSYDVKMKEKGDIPEGYSVSREKKERFSLILESASTNQTSMYLCASSITNTGELFFGEGSRLTVL.

V and J are TRBV14 and TRBJ1-4; 7 positions match TRBD1. The germline V gene has CDR1 SGHDN and CDR2 FVKESK. With 5 bases clipped from V and 7 bases from J, the junction kept 4 bases outside the gene matches. The CDR3 is made up of 13 amino acids. This CDR3 is CASSWTGAEKLFF. CDR3 nucleotides: TGTGCCAGCAGCTGGACAGGTGCTGAAAAACTGTTTTTT.

A single count supports this clone. The chain joins TRBV6-2 or TRBV6-3 to TRBJ1-5, with TRBD1 matching over 7 bases. Germline V gives CDR1 MNHEY, CDR2 SVGEGT. This CDR3 region has 11 residues. The junction had 2 bases not matched to a gene; V was cut back by 4 bases and J by 11 bases. DNA for the CDR3: TGTGCCAGCAGTTCAGGACAGGCCCAGCATTTT. It encodes CASSSGQAQHF.

This chain connects TRBV27 to TRBJ2-7; TRBD2 matches 11 bases. CDR1 and CDR2 (germline): MNHEY, SMNVEV (reference sequence). The CDR3 has 15 amino acids. V gave up 5 bases and J gave up 1 base; unmatched junction bases: 4. CDR3 nucleotide sequence: TGTGCCAGCAGTGTTCTAGCGGGAGGTTCCTACGAGCAGTACTTC. Translation: CASSVLAGGSYEQYF.

The rearrangement links TRBV5-6 to TRBJ2-7; the match to TRBD1 covers 8 bases. Unmatched junction bases numbered 3, after V lost 4 bases and J lost 3 bases. The germline V gene has CDR1 SGHDT and CDR2 YYEEEE. This CDR3 has 13 amino acids. Here the CDR3 reads CASSTTGGYEQYF. In nucleotides, the CDR3 is TGTGCCAGCAGCACAACAGGGGGCTACGAGCAGTACTTC.

This clone was detected only once. This chain connects TRBV19 to TRBJ1-1; D is undetermined. The CDR3 runs 12 residues. Germline CDR1 is LNHDA and CDR2 is SQIVND (reference sequence). Trimming stripped 2 bases from V and 3 bases from J, with 4 bases between. The CDR3 sequence: CASSIQDTEAFF. In DNA, the CDR3 is TGTGCCAGTAGTATACAGGACACTGAAGCTTTCTTT.

J is TRBJ1-2 and V is TRBV19; TRBD1 might be the D (5 bases). The CDR3 extends over 15 amino acids. Trimming cost V 6 bases and J 2 bases, with 16 bases left between them. Germline CDR1 reads LNHDA; CDR2 reads SQIVND (reference sequence). CDR3 in amino acids: CASSDPGRVNYGYTF. The DNA for the CDR3 is TGTGCCAGTAGCGATCCAGGGCGTGTAAACTATGGCTACACCTTC.

The chain couples TRBV19 to TRBJ1-5; 7 bases agree with TRBD1. Per the germline V gene, CDR1 is LNHDA and CDR2 is SQIVND (reference sequence). The CDR3 is 12 amino acids. V dropped 4 bases and J dropped 10; count of bases not matched to a gene: 4. The CDR3 nucleotides are TGTGCCAGTAGTAGACAGGGAGGTCCCCAGCATTTT. Translating it yields CASSRQGGPQHF.

This clone showed up just once. The chain links TRBV5-5 to TRBJ2-3; D perhaps matches TRBD1 (5 bases). CDR3 length: 17 residues. Germline CDR1 and CDR2: SGHKS and YYEKEE (reference sequence). V lost 4 bases, J lost 4 bases, and 22 bases lay in between. CDR3 amino acids: CASSHGSQGSRADTQYF. CDR3 in DNA: TGTGCCAGCAGCCACGGCTCCCAGGGATCTCGCGCAGATACGCAGTATTTT.

The V and J genes are TRBV11-2 and TRBJ2-5; 8 nucleotides align to TRBD1. Germline-derived CDR1 and CDR2 are SGHAT and FQNNGV. After removal of 3 bases from V and 4 bases from J, the junction contained 7 bases not matched to a gene. This CDR3 spans 15 amino acids. CDR3 amino acids: CASSFQGAGGETQYF. The CDR3 nucleotides are TGTGCCAGCAGCTTTCAGGGGGCAGGTGGAGAGACCCAGTACTTC.

This clone has just one count. The chain couples TRBV19 to TRBJ2-1; 7 bases line up with TRBD1. The V segment lost 5 bases and the J segment 6 bases; nucleotides outside the gene matches: 7. CDR3 length equals 14 residues. Germline V gives CDR1 LNHDA, CDR2 SQIVND (reference sequence). The CDR3 loop is CASSSWTGANEQFF. CDR3 sequence (DNA): TGTGCCAGTAGTTCCTGGACAGGAGCCAATGAGCAGTTCTTC.